This T cell receptor (beta chain) was found in a study of blood T cell repertoires in COVID-19. The junction had 12 bases not matched to a gene; V was cut back by 6 bases and J by 3 bases. Germline CDR1 and CDR2: ENHRY and SYGVKD. The CDR3 covers 16 residues. Sequencing was performed with immunoSEQ multiplex PCR; in TCRdb, only in-frame clones are kept and a portion is missing. The table lists about 110,000 clones, 75% to 85% of them singletons. The TCR sequence derives from a man older than 75 with COVID-19, enrolled during active disease. The gene calls are TRBV10-3 and TRBJ2-3, with TRBD2 matching over 7 bases. Sequencing was done on a sample of peripheral blood. The CDR3 DNA reads TGTGCCATCAGCGGTGCCCTAGCGGTCGGGACAGATACGCAGTATTTT. Amino acid sequence: CAISGALAVGTDTQYF.